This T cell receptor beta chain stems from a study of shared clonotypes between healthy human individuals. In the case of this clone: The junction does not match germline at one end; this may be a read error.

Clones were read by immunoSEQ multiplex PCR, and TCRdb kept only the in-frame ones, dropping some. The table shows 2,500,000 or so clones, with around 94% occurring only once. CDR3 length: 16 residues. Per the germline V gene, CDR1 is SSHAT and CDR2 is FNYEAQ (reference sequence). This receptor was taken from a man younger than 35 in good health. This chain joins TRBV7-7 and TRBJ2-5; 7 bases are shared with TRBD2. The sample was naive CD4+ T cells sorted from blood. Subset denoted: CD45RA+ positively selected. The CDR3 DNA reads TGTGCTAGCAGCTTAGGGGCGGGAGTATTCCAAGAGACCCAGTACTTC. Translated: CASSLGAGVFQETQYF.